These 26 T cell receptor beta chains share one sample of origin, sequenced in a study of T cell clones after liver transplantation. Only in-frame clones appear in the TCRdb table, and some are missing; sequencing was by immunoSEQ multiplex PCR. The data hold roughly 100,000 clones, with 84% observed a single time. The specimen comprised CD4+ T cells from blood, sampled approximately 50 months after liver transplant. The receptor source for this set is a human patient who received a liver transplant. Some of the T cells may derive from the graft donor.

The V call is TRBV6-1, the J call TRBJ1-2; D uncertain. The CDR3 consists of 12 residues. Trimming took 5 bases from V and 8 from J, leaving 12 bases between them. CDR1 MNHNS and CDR2 SASEGT come from the germline V gene. The CDR3 loop reads CASSPGVGGYTF. CDR3 bases: TGTGCCAGCAGTCCCGGGGTGGGAGGCTACACCTTC.

V gene TRBV5-1 combines with J gene TRBJ2-3; D unresolved. Germline V CDR1 and CDR2: SGHRS, YFSETQ. The CDR3 contains 13 residues. V lost 4 bases and J 8 bases, leaving 14 bases between the germline ends. The DNA of the CDR3 is TGCGCCAGCAGCCTAATGACGGTCGGTACGCAGTATTTT. Translating gives CASSLMTVGTQYF.

V gene TRBV5-4 combines with J gene TRBJ2-7; the D call may be TRBD1 or TRBD2 (6 bases each). Trimming cost V 0 bases and J 2 bases, with 15 bases left between them. The V gene's germline CDR1 is SGHNT and CDR2 YYREEE (reference sequence). This CDR3 region has 16 residues. The CDR3 DNA follows: TGTGCCAGCAGCTTGGCGGGGGCGGGATCAGCCTACGAGCAGTACTTC. Its protein product is CASSLAGAGSAYEQYF.

This chain links TRBV7-9 with TRBJ2-3; TRBD1 or TRBD2 may be the D gene (5 bases each). The V and J ends lost 5 bases and 2 bases respectively, with 17 bases between them. There are 16 residues in the CDR3. Germline loops: CDR1 SEHNR, CDR2 FQNEAQ (reference sequence). Here the CDR3 DNA reads TGTGCCAGCAGCCGTACCGGGACGGCTTTCACAGATACGCAGTATTTT. The encoded protein is CASSRTGTAFTDTQYF.

The chain has TRBV7-8 and TRBJ2-7; 7 nucleotides align to TRBD2. The CDR3 spans 16 residues. CDR1 and CDR2 from the germline V gene are SGHVS and FQNEAQ. V lost 3 bases and J lost 3; bases outside the gene matches: 11. The CDR3 nucleotides are TGTGCCAGCAGCTTGGCCGGGACTACAATAAACTACGAGCAGTACTTC. Its translation: CASSLAGTTINYEQYF.

J is TRBJ1-5 and V is TRBV10-3; no reliable D call. This CDR3 is built from 15 residues. The ends were cut back, 10 bases at V and 5 bases at J, with 21 bases in the middle. Germline assignment: CDR1 ENHRY and CDR2 SYGVKD. CDR3 loop: CATTGYRRPHQPQHF. CDR3 bases: TGTGCCACTACTGGGTACCGGAGGCCTCATCAGCCCCAGCATTTT.

This clone was counted once. The rearrangement uses TRBV30 and TRBJ1-2; D ambiguous. There are 12 residues in the CDR3. The V end lost 8 bases, the J end lost 2 bases, and 12 bases lay between the germline ends. Germline V lookup: CDR1 GTSNPN, CDR2 SVGIG (reference sequence). The CDR3 reads CAPRWENYGYTF. The CDR3 DNA follows: TGTGCCCCCCGCTGGGAAAACTATGGCTACACCTTC.

This clone was recorded once. V is TRBV27 and J is TRBJ2-1; the D call may be TRBD1 or TRBD2 (5 bases each). Germline-derived CDR1 and CDR2 are MNHEY and SMNVEV (reference sequence). V was trimmed by 3 bases and J by 4 bases, leaving 16 bases between them. This CDR3 contains 16 residues. This CDR3 reads CASSFNGAYVYNEQFF. In DNA form, the CDR3 reads TGTGCCAGCAGTTTTAACGGGGCCTACGTATACAATGAGCAGTTCTTC.

This chain uses TRBV6-4 with TRBJ2-1; 12 bases match TRBD1. Germline V gives CDR1 MRHNA, CDR2 SNTAGT. This CDR3 contains 14 residues. Trimming removed 6 bases from V and 7 bases from J; junction bases left unmatched: 4. The CDR3 loop is CASRGTGGRNEQFF. Written as DNA, the CDR3 is TGTGCCAGCAGGGGGACAGGGGGCCGAAATGAGCAGTTCTTC.

The chain joins TRBV30 to TRBJ1-1, with no clear D. The CDR3 is 13 amino acids. The V end was cut by 2 bases, the J end by 2 bases, with 9 bases between. Per germline, CDR1 GTSNPN and CDR2 SVGIG (reference sequence). The CDR3 spells CAWSRKGNTEAFF. In DNA, the CDR3 is TGTGCCTGGAGTCGGAAGGGTAACACTGAAGCTTTCTTT.

The CDR3 nucleotides read TGTGCCAGCAGTTACGAACAGGGGGCTGGAAACACCATATATTTT. Its translation is CASSYEQGAGNTIYF. The chain recombines TRBV6-6 with TRBJ1-3; 8 bases align to TRBD1. CDR1 and CDR2 from the germline V gene are MNHNY and SVGAGI (reference sequence). The CDR3 has 15 amino acids. With 2 bases clipped from V and 2 bases from J, the junction kept 2 bases outside the gene matches.

The chain employs TRBV28 and TRBJ2-2; the match to TRBD1 covers 11 bases. The CDR3 covers 16 residues. Germline V gene data show CDR1 as MDHEN and CDR2 as SYDVKM. Trimming at V came to 5 bases and at J to 0 bases, leaving 2 bases not matched to a gene. CDR3 sequence reads: CASSRGQGANTGELFF. Written as DNA, the CDR3 is TGTGCCAGCAGTAGGGGACAGGGGGCGAACACCGGGGAGCTGTTTTTT.

This sequence joins TRBV11-2 and TRBJ1-3; D is perhaps TRBD1 (5 bases). The V end lost 1 base, the J end lost 0 bases, and 10 bases lay between the germline ends. Germline loops: CDR1 SGHAT, CDR2 FQNNGV. The CDR3 loop spans 16 amino acids. The CDR3: CASSLARDSSGNTIYF. In DNA form, the CDR3 reads TGTGCCAGCAGCTTAGCGCGCGACAGCTCTGGAAACACCATATATTTT.

This sequence joins TRBV15 and TRBJ1-5; tentatively, D is TRBD1 (6 bases). The V gene lost 6 bases and the J gene lost 7 bases, with 16 bases spanning the gap. CDR3 length: 14 amino acids. CDR1 and CDR2 from the germline V gene are LNHNV and YYDKDF (reference sequence). CDR3 bases: TGTGCCACCAGAGACAGGAGACTCGGGCAGCCCCAGCATTTT. Translated, it gives CATRDRRLGQPQHF. The full variable domain, with the rest looked up from reference TRBV15 and TRBJ1-5, is DAMVIQNPRYQVTQFGKPVTLSCSQTLNHNVMYWYQQKSSQAPKLLFHYYDKDFNNEADTPDNFQSRRPNTSFCFLDIRSPGLGDTAMYLCATRDRRLGQPQHFGDGTRLSIL.

The chain joins TRBV7-8 to TRBJ1-1; D is uncertain. V was shortened by 4 bases and J by 6 bases, with 12 bases between the two germline ends. The CDR3 length is 13 residues. In germline, CDR1 is SGHVS, CDR2 FQNEAQ. The CDR3 loop reads CASSSDHESEAFF. In nucleotides, the CDR3 is TGTGCCAGCAGCTCAGATCATGAATCTGAAGCTTTCTTT.

The chain carries TRBV19 and TRBJ2-5; D may match TRBD1 or TRBD2 (5 bases each). The CDR3 contains 16 residues. V was cut by 3 bases and J by 5 bases, with 19 bases left in between. The germline gives CDR1 LNHDA, CDR2 SQIVND (reference sequence). CDR3 DNA: TGTGCCAGTAGTATCCTAGGGACCCCGGGCCAGGAGACCCAGTACTTC. As protein: CASSILGTPGQETQYF.

The gene calls are TRBV10-3 and TRBJ2-2; D unclear. Germline V lookup: CDR1 ENHRY, CDR2 SYGVKD. The CDR3 has 14 amino acids. The germline V and J ends were trimmed by 0 bases and 1 base, with 3 bases remaining between them. The CDR3 loop is CAISESGNTGELFF. The DNA of the CDR3 is TGTGCCATCAGTGAGTCTGGGAACACCGGGGAGCTGTTTTTT.

This clone was observed a few times. The chain employs TRBV7-8 and TRBJ1-4; D is unresolved. V was trimmed by 0 bases and J by 2 bases, leaving 10 bases between them. Germline CDR1 SGHVS, CDR2 FQNEAQ. The CDR3 consists of 16 residues. Here the CDR3 reads CASSLAFGRTNEKLFF. Here the CDR3 DNA reads TGTGCCAGCAGCTTAGCGTTCGGCAGGACTAATGAAAAACTGTTTTTT.

This chain uses TRBV18 with TRBJ1-4; TRBD1 matches at 9 bases. CDR3 length: 18 residues. With 2 bases clipped from V and 5 bases from J, the junction kept 12 bases outside the gene matches. Germline values: CDR1 KGHSH, CDR2 LQKENI. The CDR3 loop reads CASSPTWGQGRENEKLFF. For the CDR3, the DNA is TGTGCCAGCTCACCAACATGGGGACAGGGTAGAGAAAATGAAAAACTGTTTTTT.

The J gene is TRBJ2-3, the V gene TRBV15, with no clear D. Looked up from germline, CDR1 is LNHNV and CDR2 is YYDKDF (reference sequence). This CDR3 has 16 amino acids. Trimming cost V 0 bases and J 3 bases, with 13 bases left between them. CDR3 amino acids: CATSRDPRGKTDTQYF. The CDR3 nucleotides are TGTGCCACCAGCAGAGATCCTAGAGGCAAAACAGATACGCAGTATTTT.

The V and J genes are TRBV9 and TRBJ2-3, with TRBD1 identical over 7 bases. The CDR3 totals 14 residues. The V and J ends lost 0 bases and 4 bases, in that order; junction bases with no gene match: 2. Germline V gene data show CDR1 as SGDLS and CDR2 as YYNGEE. CDR3 coding DNA: TGTGCCAGCAGCGTAGCCCAGGGGGCAGATACGCAGTATTTT. Residues: CASSVAQGADTQYF.

This chain uses TRBV15 with TRBJ1-2; D uncertain. The CDR3 runs 15 residues. Trimming stripped 1 base from V and 5 bases from J, with 14 bases between. Germline-derived CDR1 and CDR2 are LNHNV and YYDKDF (reference sequence). CDR3 in amino acids: CATSRGGSSGYGYTF. The DNA of the CDR3 is TGTGCCACCAGCAGAGGGGGAAGCAGTGGGTATGGCTACACCTTC. The whole variable domain, filled in from reference TRBV15 and TRBJ1-2, reads DAMVIQNPRYQVTQFGKPVTLSCSQTLNHNVMYWYQQKSSQAPKLLFHYYDKDFNNEADTPDNFQSRRPNTSFCFLDIRSPGLGDTAMYLCATSRGGSSGYGYTFGSGTRLTVV.

The chain couples TRBV30 to TRBJ2-7, with D perhaps matching TRBD2 (6 bases). The CDR3 is 15 residues long. V was cut by 1 base and J by 3 bases, with 16 bases left in between. Per germline, CDR1 GTSNPN and CDR2 SVGIG (reference sequence). In DNA, the CDR3 is TGTGCCTGGAGTGACCTTAGCGGATACCTCTACGAGCAGTACTTC. The encoded protein is CAWSDLSGYLYEQYF. The complete variable domain, with remaining parts taken from reference TRBV30 and TRBJ2-7, reads SQTIHQWPATLVQPVGSPLSLECTVEGTSNPNLYWYRQAAGRGLQLLFYSVGIGQISSEVPQNLSASRPQDRQFILSSKKLLLSDSGFYLCAWSDLSGYLYEQYFGPGTRLTVT.

The rearrangement joins TRBV19 to TRBJ2-7, with a tentative D call TRBD2 (6 bases). This CDR3 is 13 amino acids long. Germline lookup yields CDR1 LNHDA and CDR2 SQIVND (reference sequence). V shed 11 bases and J shed 4 bases, with 18 bases lying between them. DNA of the CDR3: TGTGCCTCGTCCCAACGGGAGTGGTACGAGCAGTACTTC. Amino acid sequence: CASSQREWYEQYF.

This clone was seen a single time. This rearrangement joins TRBV28 to TRBJ2-5, with 9 positions matching TRBD2. The CDR3 consists of 15 residues. The ends lost 5 bases at V and 4 bases at J; junction bases unmatched: 8. Germline-derived CDR1 and CDR2 are MDHEN and SYDVKM. Here the CDR3 DNA reads TGTGCCAGCAGTCCCCGGGGTAGCGGGAGAGAGACCCAGTACTTC. Its translation is CASSPRGSGRETQYF.

The chain combines TRBV19 with TRBJ2-2; 10 bases are shared with TRBD2. Losses at the gene ends were 2 bases for V and 1 base for J; bases not matched to a gene: 4. The CDR3 is 17 amino acids. Germline V gene sequence: CDR1 LNHDA, CDR2 SQIVND (reference sequence). The CDR3 spells CASSISGRAGNTGELFF. CDR3 nucleotides: TGTGCCAGTAGTATAAGCGGGAGGGCCGGGAACACCGGGGAGCTGTTTTTT.